A selection of T cell receptor beta chains follows, all from one sample in a study of T-cell reconstitution after alpha-beta-depleted transplantation in children. TCRdb analysed the PCR reads with MiXCR anew, one entry per CDR3 protein. The sample holds 250,000 to 350,000 distinct CDR3 sequences, 9.9% seen once. Material: PBMCs from the stem cell graft donor, obtained from the stem cell graft. These receptor sequences come from a human donor who donated a stem cell graft to a child with SCID. CDR3s include the opening cysteine and the closing phenylalanine or tryptophan. The order of the fields is CDR3 protein, J gene, V gene, D gene. A D gene is named only where the DNA matches it firmly.

CATEENSYGYTF,TRBJ1-2,TRBV10-3,NA
CASSLGGTGEWGTEAFF,TRBJ1-1,TRBV5-1,TRBD1
CAYRPWIGDAKNIQYF,TRBJ2-4,TRBV5-1,NA
CASSEAGRVNTYGYTF,TRBJ1-2,TRBV6-1,NA
CASSLEVTGFNNEQFF,TRBJ2-1,TRBV5-1,TRBD1
CSARAGPVPDTQYF,TRBJ2-3,TRBV20-1,NA
CASSLFSGIETQYF,TRBJ2-5,TRBV7-9,NA
CASSLDYRVNYGYTF,TRBJ1-2,TRBV5-1,NA
CASSLESAGGYEQYF,TRBJ2-7,TRBV7-9,TRBD2
CASRAGGSDQPQHF,TRBJ1-5,TRBV6-6,TRBD1
CASSVGLRGGPSTGELFF,TRBJ2-2,TRBV9,TRBD2
CASSDPGLGVSDTQYF,TRBJ2-3,TRBV25-1,TRBD2
CSARSRVTEAFF,TRBJ1-1,TRBV20-1,NA
CASSLSTAYEQFF,TRBJ2-1,TRBV12-3/TRBV12-4,NA
CASSLDGVGDTDTQYF,TRBJ2-3,TRBV5-1,NA
CASRRGPPNQPQHF,TRBJ1-5,TRBV2,TRBD1
CASSITGGGNQPQHF,TRBJ1-5,TRBV27,TRBD1
CASTSGGTDTQYF,TRBJ2-3,TRBV5-1,TRBD2
CASSLAPQGSYGYTF,TRBJ1-2,TRBV12-3/TRBV12-4,NA
CASSLGPYSGANVLTF,TRBJ2-6,TRBV5-6,NA
CASSQPTPGVYSYEQYF,TRBJ2-7,TRBV5-6,NA
CSATDRGTGEQYF,TRBJ2-7,TRBV20-1,TRBD1
CASSYRREGEQYF,TRBJ2-7,TRBV6-5,NA
CSAADRGMVWADTQYF,TRBJ2-3,TRBV20-1,TRBD1
CASSLGLRPASTGELFF,TRBJ2-2,TRBV13,NA
CASSPGTAWGTDTQYF,TRBJ2-3,TRBV5-1,TRBD1
CASSHDPFWEQFF,TRBJ2-1,TRBV18,NA
CASSGVWANEKLFF,TRBJ1-4,TRBV11-2,NA
CASSLEGGRYEQYF,TRBJ2-7,TRBV7-2,NA
CSARPPGGGETQYF,TRBJ2-5,TRBV20-1,NA
CSAFRDSSYEQYF,TRBJ2-7,TRBV20-1,TRBD1
CSARRLGSYEQYF,TRBJ2-7,TRBV20-1,NA
CASSFLTAYNEQFF,TRBJ2-1,TRBV27,NA
CASRARGRTEKLFF,TRBJ1-4,TRBV6-1,NA
CSANRFQGTTNEKLFF,TRBJ1-4,TRBV20-1,NA
CASSLNGAGNEKLFF,TRBJ1-4,TRBV5-1,NA
CASSQVTSGEQETQYF,TRBJ2-5,TRBV3-1,TRBD2
CASSHRGPRGTGELFF,TRBJ2-2,TRBV27,NA
CASSSWDTGFFGYADTQYF,TRBJ2-3,TRBV12-3/TRBV12-4,NA
CASSQRLVEQFF,TRBJ2-1,TRBV3-1,NA
CSARDPIWKSGNTIYF,TRBJ1-3,TRBV20-1,NA
CSVERQGLGGYTF,TRBJ1-2,TRBV29-1,NA
CASSLVPGLGTDTQYF,TRBJ2-3,TRBV7-2,TRBD2
CASSWDGYEQYF,TRBJ2-7,TRBV16,NA
CASSLGTGKRSTPRDGTDTQYF,TRBJ2-3,TRBV12-3/TRBV12-4,TRBD1
CASSPNGLIYEQYF,TRBJ2-7,TRBV2,NA
CASLGGANVNGYTF,TRBJ1-2,TRBV6-1,NA
CASSLLSGTEKLFF,TRBJ1-4,TRBV6-1,NA
CASRGDRAAYEQYF,TRBJ2-7,TRBV2,TRBD1
CASSWGGYEQYF,TRBJ2-7,TRBV5-1,NA
CASSYWDTQYF,TRBJ2-3,TRBV6-2/TRBV6-3,NA
CAISESTRGRDNEQFF,TRBJ2-1,TRBV10-3,TRBD1
CASSPYQANYGYTF,TRBJ1-2,TRBV5-4,NA